The present entry profiles one T cell receptor (beta chain) with its context. Its antigen is still unknown. 60 Vbeta and 13 Jbeta primers were used in PCR. Assay: immunoSEQ multiplex PCR; the TCRdb copy retains only in-frame clones and omits some. The repertoire holds about 69,000 clones, 76% seen once, with roughly 3% in the top ten. These data originate in a study of cytomegalovirus exposure and HLA in healthy donors. Germline CDR1 and CDR2: LNHDA and SQIVND (reference sequence). This CDR3 contains 16 residues. The V end was cut by 0 bases, the J end by 8 bases, with 17 bases between. Overall study results and limits: Analysis performed later found approximately 17,000 TCR beta sequences associated with HLA alleles at 0.05 false discovery rate.

Unrecorded immune exposures were likely, despite nominal health at sampling. The chain has TRBV19 and TRBJ1-5, with D tentatively TRBD1 (6 bases). This sequence originates from a man between 18 and 35 years old in good health and CMV-seronegative. Sequencing input: PBMCs. In DNA, the CDR3 is TGTGCCAGTAGTATAGACCCCCCGGGGGCGGGGGAGCCCCAGCATTTT. Translated: CASSIDPPGAGEPQHF.